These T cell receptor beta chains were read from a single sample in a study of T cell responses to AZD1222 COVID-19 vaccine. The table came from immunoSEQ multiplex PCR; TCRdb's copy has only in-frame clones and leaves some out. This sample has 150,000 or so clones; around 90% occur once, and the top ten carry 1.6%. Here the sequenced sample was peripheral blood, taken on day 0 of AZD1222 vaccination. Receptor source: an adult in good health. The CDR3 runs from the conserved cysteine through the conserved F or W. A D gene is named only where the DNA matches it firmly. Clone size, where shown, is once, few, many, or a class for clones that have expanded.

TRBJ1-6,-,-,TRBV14,TGTGCCAGCAGCCAAGATGTGGGGGCCAATAATTCACCCCTCCACTTT,CASSQDVGANNSPLHF
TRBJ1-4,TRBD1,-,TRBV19,TGTGCCAGTAGTATACAGGGACAGACCGCAACTAATGAAAAACTGTTTTTT,CASSIQGQTATNEKLFF
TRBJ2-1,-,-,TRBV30,TGTGCCTGGAGCTCCATCAATGAGCAGTTCTTC,CAWSSINEQFF
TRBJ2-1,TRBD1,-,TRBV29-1,TGCAGCGTTGAAGCCTCCGACAGGGTTTATGAGCAGTTCTTC,CSVEASDRVYEQFF
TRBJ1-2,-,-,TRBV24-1,TGTGCCACCAGTGATGGGATGAATTCTAACTATGGCTACACCTTC,CATSDGMNSNYGYTF
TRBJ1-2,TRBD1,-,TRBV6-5,TGTGCCAGCAGATTACAGGGGGCGTACAGCAGCTACACCTTC,CASRLQGAYSSYTF
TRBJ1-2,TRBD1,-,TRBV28,TGTGCCAGCAGTTTGCCGGGACAGGGTTATGGCTACACCTTC,CASSLPGQGYGYTF
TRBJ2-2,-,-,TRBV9,TGTGCCAGCAGCGTAGGAGCGTCGAGCACCGGGGAGCTGTTTTTT,CASSVGASSTGELFF
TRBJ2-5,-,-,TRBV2,TGTGCCAGCAGTGAGTCGACAATTCAAGAGACCCAGTACTTC,CASSESTIQETQYF
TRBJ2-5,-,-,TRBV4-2,TGTGCCAGCAGCCCCCGAGGGGCCAGGGAGGAGACCCAGTACTTC,CASSPRGAREETQYF
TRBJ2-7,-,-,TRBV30,TGTGCCTGGAGTGGATCCCCCAAGAGGGCCTACGAGCAGTACTTC,CAWSGSPKRAYEQYF
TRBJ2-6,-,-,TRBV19,TGTGCCAGTACGCCGGACTGGAGCTCTGGGGCCAACGTCCTGACTTTC,CASTPDWSSGANVLTF
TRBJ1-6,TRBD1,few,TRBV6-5,TGTGCCAGCAGACGACAGGGGAGGCTTCTTTCACCCCTCCACTTT,CASRRQGRLLSPLHF
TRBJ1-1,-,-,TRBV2,TGTGCCAGCAGTGAAGGCAACTCCATGTATGCTTTCTTT,CASSEGNSMYAFF
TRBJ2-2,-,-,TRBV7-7,TGTGCCAGCAGCTTAAGGGGAGGCGGAGGATACACCGGGGAGCTGTTTTTT,CASSLRGGGGYTGELFF
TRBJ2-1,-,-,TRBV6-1,TGTGCCAGCAGTGAGGCCTGGGACCACTCCTACAATGAGCAGTTCTTC,CASSEAWDHSYNEQFF
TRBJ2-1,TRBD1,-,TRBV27,TGTGCCAGCAGAAGCCTTTCTGAGACAGGGGGACGCAATGAGCAGTTCTTC,CASRSLSETGGRNEQFF
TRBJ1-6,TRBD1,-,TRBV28,TGTGCCTCTTGCCGGGACAGGAGGTTCGATTCACCCCTCCACTTT,CASCRDRRFDSPLHF
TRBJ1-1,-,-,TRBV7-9,TGTGCCAGCAGCTTAGAGGGGCGACTGAACACTGAAGCTTTCTTT,CASSLEGRLNTEAFF
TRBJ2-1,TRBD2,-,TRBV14,TGTGCCAGCAGCCAAGTGGCGGGGGGCGTGCAGTTCTTC,CASSQVAGGVQFF
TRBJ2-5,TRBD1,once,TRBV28,TGTGCCAGCAGATCGGACAGGGGATTGGAGACCCAGTACTTC,CASRSDRGLETQYF
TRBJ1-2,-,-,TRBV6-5,TGTGCCAGCAGTCTCCGGACTAACGGCTACACCTTC,CASSLRTNGYTF
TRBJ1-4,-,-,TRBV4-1,TGCGCCAGCAGCCAAGATTCAAGCCCGGCAGGGATTGAAAAACTGTTTTTT,CASSQDSSPAGIEKLFF
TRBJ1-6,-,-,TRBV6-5,TGTGCCAGCAGTAATGGGGGTTTGACACCCCTCCACTTT,CASSNGGLTPLHF
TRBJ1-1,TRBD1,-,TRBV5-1,TGCGCCAGCAGCTTGCCCTCGACAGGGACGAACACTGAAGCTTTCTTT,CASSLPSTGTNTEAFF
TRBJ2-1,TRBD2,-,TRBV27,TGTGCCAGCAGTTTGCGCGGGGGCTCCTACAATGAGCAGTTCTTC,CASSLRGGSYNEQFF
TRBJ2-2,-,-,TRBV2,TGTGCCAGCCACCTCCTCCTAGTGAACACCGGGGAGCTGTTTTTT,CASHLLLVNTGELFF
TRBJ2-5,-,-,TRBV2,TGTGCCAGCAGCGCTACCTTGGTCGGGACCCAGTACTTC,CASSATLVGTQYF
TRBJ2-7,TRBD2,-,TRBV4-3,TGCGCCAGCAGCCAAATATCTAGCGGGAGCTCCTACGAGCAGTACTTC,CASSQISSGSSYEQYF
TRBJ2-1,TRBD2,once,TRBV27,TGTGCCAGCAGTTTACTAGCGGGAGAGGGCTACAATGAGCAGTTCTTC,CASSLLAGEGYNEQFF
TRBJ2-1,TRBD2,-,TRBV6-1,TGTGCCAGCAGTGAATTTCAGACTAGCGGCACCTACAATGAGCAGTTCTTC,CASSEFQTSGTYNEQFF
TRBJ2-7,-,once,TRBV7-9,TGTGCCAGCAGCTCCGACCGGGACTCGCGGTCCTACGAGCAGTACTTC,CASSSDRDSRSYEQYF
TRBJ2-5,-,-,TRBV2,TGTGCCAGCAGTGTCGACAGACAAGAGACCCAGTACTTC,CASSVDRQETQYF
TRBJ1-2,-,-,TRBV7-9,TGTGCCAGCAGCTTAGGCAGGGTGAACTATGGCTACACCTTC,CASSLGRVNYGYTF
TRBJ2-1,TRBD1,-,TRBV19,TGTGCCAGTAGTATAGTTGACAGGGGAAGGTACAATGAGCAGTTCTTC,CASSIVDRGRYNEQFF
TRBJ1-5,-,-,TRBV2,TGTGCCAGCAGCCCGGACGGGAGCAATCAGCCCCAGCATTTT,CASSPDGSNQPQHF
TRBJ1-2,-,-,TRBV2,TGTGCCAGCAGCGACGGATACTATGGCTACACCTTC,CASSDGYYGYTF
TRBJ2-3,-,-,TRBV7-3,TGTGCCAGCAGCTTACGGGGGGCCAACACAGATACGCAGTATTTT,CASSLRGANTDTQYF
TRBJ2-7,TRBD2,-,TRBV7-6,TGTGCCAGCAGCTCCTCAGGACTAGCGGGGTCCTACGAGCAGTACTTC,CASSSSGLAGSYEQYF
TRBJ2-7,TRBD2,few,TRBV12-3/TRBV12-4,TGTGCCAGCACGACTAGCGAAAGCTACGAGCAGTACTTC,CASTTSESYEQYF
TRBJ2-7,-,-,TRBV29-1,TGCAGCGTTGACGTTGGCAGTACCTACGAGCAGTACTTC,CSVDVGSTYEQYF
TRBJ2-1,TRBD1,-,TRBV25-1,TGTGCCAGCAGTGAGGACAGGGTGAGGAATGAGCAGTTCTTC,CASSEDRVRNEQFF
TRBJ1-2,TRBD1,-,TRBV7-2,TGTGCCAGCAGCTTAGCCAGGGGGGACTATGGCTACACCTTC,CASSLARGDYGYTF
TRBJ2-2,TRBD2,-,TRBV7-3,TGTGCCAGCACCCTGGGGGAGGGATCCACCGGGGAGCTGTTTTTT,CASTLGEGSTGELFF
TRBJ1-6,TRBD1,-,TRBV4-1,TGCGCCAGCACCTCGCTGGGACAGGGGTCTTCACCCCTCCACTTT,CASTSLGQGSSPLHF
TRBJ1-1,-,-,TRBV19,TGTGCCAGTAGTTCCCCTCCGAACACTGAAGCTTTCTTT,CASSSPPNTEAFF
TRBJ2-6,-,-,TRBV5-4,TGTGCCAGCCGCCCGGGGGGCACTACTTCTGGGGCCAACGTCCTGACTTTC,CASRPGGTTSGANVLTF
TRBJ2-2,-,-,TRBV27,TGTGCCACCAGACAGGCTACGAACACCGGGGAGCTGTTTTTT,CATRQATNTGELFF
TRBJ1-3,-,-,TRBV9,TGTGCCAGCAGCGTTAGTGGGTCTGGAAACACCATATATTTT,CASSVSGSGNTIYF
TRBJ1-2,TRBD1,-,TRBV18,TGTGCCAGCACTGACAGGGGGCCCTTCTATGGCTACACCTTC,CASTDRGPFYGYTF
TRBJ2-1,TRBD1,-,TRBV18,TGTGCCAGCTCACTCCAGGGGGCTTTAAGATACAATGAGCAGTTCTTC,CASSLQGALRYNEQFF
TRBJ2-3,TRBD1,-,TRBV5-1,TGCGCCAGCAGCTTGGATGGACAGGGTCCCGCAGATACGCAGTATTTT,CASSLDGQGPADTQYF
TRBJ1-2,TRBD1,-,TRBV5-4,TGTGCCAGCAGCCCGGGACAGGGGAGGGAGTATGGCTACACCTTC,CASSPGQGREYGYTF
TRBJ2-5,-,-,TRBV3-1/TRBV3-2,TGTGCCAGCAGCCTGAACTCACTGGGTAGAGAGACCCAGTACTTC,CASSLNSLGRETQYF
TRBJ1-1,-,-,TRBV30,TGTGCCTGGACTGTCGGCATGAACACTGAAGCTTTCTTT,CAWTVGMNTEAFF